Listed below are T cell receptor beta chains from one sample, sequenced in a study of T cell responses to AZD1222 COVID-19 vaccine. Assay used: immunoSEQ multiplex PCR; TCRdb lists only in-frame clones, some missing. This sample carries 85,000 to 120,000 clones, about four fifths of them seen once, and the ten largest clones take 15% to 20%. This specimen consisted of peripheral blood, obtained on day 0 of AZD1222 vaccination. The source is an adult in good health. Each CDR3 is given with its conserved first and last residue. Fields, in order: J gene, V gene, clone size, D gene, CDR3 protein, CDR3 DNA. A D gene is named only where the DNA matches it firmly. The size entry is marked missing in some rows and otherwise reads once, few, many or a size class.

TRBJ1-1,TRBV5-1,-,TRBD1,CASSFIPGQMNTEAFF,TGCGCCAGCAGCTTTATACCGGGACAGATGAACACTGAAGCTTTCTTT
TRBJ2-7,TRBV4-3,-,-,CASSPQGSTAYEQYF,TGCGCCAGCAGCCCACAAGGCTCCACGGCGTACGAGCAGTACTTC
TRBJ1-2,TRBV24-1,once,-,CATSDNTIGQNYGYTF,TGTGCCACCAGTGACAACACCATCGGACAGAACTATGGCTACACCTTC
TRBJ2-1,TRBV24-1,-,-,CATSEGYEQFF,TGTGCCACCAGTGAGGGCTATGAGCAGTTCTTC
TRBJ1-1,TRBV10-3,-,-,CAISDSGEIVKAFF,TGTGCCATCAGTGATTCAGGGGAAATCGTTAAAGCTTTCTTT
TRBJ2-3,TRBV4-3,-,-,CASSQGIRASTDTQYF,TGCGCCAGCAGCCAAGGTATCCGAGCTAGCACAGATACGCAGTATTTT
TRBJ1-2,TRBV5-1,-,TRBD1,CASTFGSGGNYGYTF,TGCGCCAGCACTTTTGGGTCAGGGGGCAATTATGGCTACACCTTC
TRBJ1-5,TRBV5-1,-,-,CASSPVGGDNQPQHF,TGCGCCAGCAGCCCCGTGGGGGGTGACAATCAGCCCCAGCATTTT
TRBJ1-2,TRBV6-5,-,TRBD1,CASSYSGTGPYGYTF,TGTGCCAGCAGTTACTCGGGGACAGGGCCCTATGGCTACACCTTC
TRBJ2-5,TRBV7-2,-,-,CASSLLSRRQETQYF,TGTGCCAGCAGCTTATTAAGTAGGCGCCAAGAGACCCAGTACTTC
TRBJ1-6,TRBV9,-,TRBD1,CASSVAGTGGGTLHF,TGTGCCAGCAGCGTAGCAGGGACAGGGGGAGGCACCCTCCACTTT
TRBJ1-2,TRBV20-1,-,-,CSARSYGYTF,TGCAGTGCTAGATCTTATGGCTACACCTTC
TRBJ2-2,TRBV29-1,-,TRBD1,CSGTRGRTGELFF,TGCAGCGGGACCAGGGGGCGTACCGGGGAGCTGTTTTTT